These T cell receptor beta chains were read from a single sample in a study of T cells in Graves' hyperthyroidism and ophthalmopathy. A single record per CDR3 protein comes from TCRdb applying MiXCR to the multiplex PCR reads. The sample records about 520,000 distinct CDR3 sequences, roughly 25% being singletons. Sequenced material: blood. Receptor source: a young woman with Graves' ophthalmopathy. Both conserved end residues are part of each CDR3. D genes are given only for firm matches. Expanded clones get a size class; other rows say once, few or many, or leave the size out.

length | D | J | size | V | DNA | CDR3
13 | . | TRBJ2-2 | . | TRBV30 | TGTGCCTGGAGTTGGGACAACACCGGGGAGCTGTTTTTT | CAWSWDNTGELFF
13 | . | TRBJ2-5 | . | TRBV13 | TGTGCCAGCAGCACCGAAGGCCTGGAGACCCAGTACTTC | CASSTEGLETQYF
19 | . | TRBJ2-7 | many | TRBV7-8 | TGTGCCAGCAGCTTAGGGGGGGTGATGGGAGAATGGATCTCCTACGAGCAGTACTTC | CASSLGGVMGEWISYEQYF
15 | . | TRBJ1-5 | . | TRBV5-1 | TGCGCCAGCAGCTTGGGCACTCCTAGCAATCAGCCCCAGCATTTT | CASSLGTPSNQPQHF
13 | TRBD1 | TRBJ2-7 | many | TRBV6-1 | TGTGCCAGCAAACCGGGACAGGGCTACGAGCAGTACTTC | CASKPGQGYEQYF
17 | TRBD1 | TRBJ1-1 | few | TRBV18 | TGTGCCAGCTCACCACCGGGACAGGATAACATGAACACTGAAGCTTTCTTT | CASSPPGQDNMNTEAFF
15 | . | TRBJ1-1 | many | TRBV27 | TGTGCCAGCAGTTCCCAGGAGAGGGCCGACACTGAAGCTTTCTTT | CASSSQERADTEAFF
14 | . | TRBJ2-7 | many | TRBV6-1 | TGTGCCAGCAGTCCCCTGGGCGCCTCCTACGAGCAGTACTTC | CASSPLGASYEQYF
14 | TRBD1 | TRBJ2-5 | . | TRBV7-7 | TGTGCTAGCAGCTCCGGGACAGGGGACGAGACCCAGTACTTC | CASSSGTGDETQYF
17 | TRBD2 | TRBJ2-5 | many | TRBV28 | TGTGCCAGCAGTTTAGAGACCCAGCGGGGGGTCGGAGAGACCCAGTACTTC | CASSLETQRGVGETQYF
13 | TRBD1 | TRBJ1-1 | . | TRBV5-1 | TGCGCCAGCAGCGCCGGGACAGGCACTGAAGCTTTCTTT | CASSAGTGTEAFF
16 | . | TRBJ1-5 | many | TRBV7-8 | TGTGCCAGCAGCTTAGCGGAAGGGAGTTGGGTTCAGCCCCAGCATTTT | CASSLAEGSWVQPQHF
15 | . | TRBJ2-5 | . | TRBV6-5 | TGTGCCAGCAGTTACTCGATAGGGAGCTTAGAGACCCAGTACTTC | CASSYSIGSLETQYF
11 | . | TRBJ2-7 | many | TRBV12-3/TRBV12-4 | TGTGCCGGCAGTTTTTCCTACGAGCAGTACTTC | CAGSFSYEQYF
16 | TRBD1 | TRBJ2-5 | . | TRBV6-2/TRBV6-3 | TGTGCCAGCAGTTACTCCGGGACAGGGCCTCGGGAGACCCAGTACTTC | CASSYSGTGPRETQYF
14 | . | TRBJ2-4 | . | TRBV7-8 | TGTGCCAGCAGCTTACGACGGTCCAAAAACATTAAGTACTTC | CASSLRRSKNIKYF
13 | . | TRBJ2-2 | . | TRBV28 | TGTGCCAGCAGGATCACAGGGCCCGGGGAGCTGTTTTTT | CASRITGPGELFF
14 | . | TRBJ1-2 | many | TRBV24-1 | TGTGCCACCAGTGATTTGGCTGTCAACTATGGCTACACCTTC | CATSDLAVNYGYTF
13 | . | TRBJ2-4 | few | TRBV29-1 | TGCAGCGTTGGAGACAGGTCAGGGAACATTCAGTACTTC | CSVGDRSGNIQYF
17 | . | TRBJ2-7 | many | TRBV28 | TGTGCCAGCAGTCCCCCAAGGAGGACCGACAAGCCCTACGAGCAGTACTTC | CASSPPRRTDKPYEQYF
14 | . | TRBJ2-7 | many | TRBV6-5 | TGTGCCAGCAGTAACCCCGGGACTCAGTACGAGCAGTACTTC | CASSNPGTQYEQYF
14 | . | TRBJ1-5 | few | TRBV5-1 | TGCGCCAGCAGCCCGGAGGGCAGTCATCAGCCCCAGCATTTT | CASSPEGSHQPQHF
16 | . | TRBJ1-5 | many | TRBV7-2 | TGTGCCAGCAGCTCGATACAGCGAACCAGCAATCAGCCCCAGCATTTT | CASSSIQRTSNQPQHF
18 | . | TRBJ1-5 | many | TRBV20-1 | TGCAGTGCCCAGCCCCCGGACAGCACCTCGTATAGCAATCAGCCCCAGCATTTT | CSAQPPDSTSYSNQPQHF
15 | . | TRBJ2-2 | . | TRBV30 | TGTGCCTGGAGTGTATCAAGCGTCGACACCGGGGAGCTGTTTTTT | CAWSVSSVDTGELFF
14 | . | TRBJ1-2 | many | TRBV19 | TGTGCCAGCGCTAATACCGGGACACAGTATGGCTACACCTTC | CASANTGTQYGYTF
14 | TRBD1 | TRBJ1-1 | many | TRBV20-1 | TGCAGTGCTAGTGACAGGGTGTCGAACACTGAAGCTTTCTTT | CSASDRVSNTEAFF
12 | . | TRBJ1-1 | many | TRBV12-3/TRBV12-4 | TGTGCCAGCAAATCAGAGAACACTGAAGCTTTCTTT | CASKSENTEAFF
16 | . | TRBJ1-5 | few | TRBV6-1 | TGTGCCAGCAGTCCCCGTTCAGGGGTAAGCAATCAGCCCCAGCATTTT | CASSPRSGVSNQPQHF
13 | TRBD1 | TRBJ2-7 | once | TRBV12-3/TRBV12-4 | TGTGCCAGCGGGTTTTCAGGGGGCTACGAGCAGTACTTC | CASGFSGGYEQYF
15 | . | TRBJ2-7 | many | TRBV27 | TGTGCCAGCAGTTTATGGGGGGAAAACTCCTACGAGCAGTACTTC | CASSLWGENSYEQYF
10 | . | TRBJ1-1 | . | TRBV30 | TGTGCCTGGGGACAGCCTGAAGCTTTCTTT | CAWGQPEAFF
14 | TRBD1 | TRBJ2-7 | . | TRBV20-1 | TGCAGTGCTAGAGATGGACAGGGTGGCGACGAGCAGTACTTC | CSARDGQGGDEQYF
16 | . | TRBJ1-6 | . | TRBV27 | TGTGCCAGCAGTTTAAGGACCGGCTCCTATAATTCACCCCTCCACTTT | CASSLRTGSYNSPLHF
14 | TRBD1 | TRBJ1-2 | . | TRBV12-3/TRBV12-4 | TGTGCCAGCAGTCCCGTGGGACAGGATTATGGCTACACCTTC | CASSPVGQDYGYTF
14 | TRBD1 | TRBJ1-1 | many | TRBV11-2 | TGTGCCAGCAGCGCGACAGGGGAGGGGACTGAAGCTTTCTTT | CASSATGEGTEAFF
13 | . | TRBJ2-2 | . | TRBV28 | TGTGCCTACCGGGCAGGGAACACCGGGGAGCTGTTTTTT | CAYRAGNTGELFF
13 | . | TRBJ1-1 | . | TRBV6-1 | TGTGCCATCCAAGAAACACGGAACACTGAAGCTTTCTTT | CAIQETRNTEAFF
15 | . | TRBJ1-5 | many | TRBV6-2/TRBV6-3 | TGTGCCAGCAGTTACGGCGGCAGCCCCAATCAGCCCCAGCATTTT | CASSYGGSPNQPQHF
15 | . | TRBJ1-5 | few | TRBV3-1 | TGTGCCAGCAGCCAAGATGGGCTGGACAATCAGCCCCAGCATTTT | CASSQDGLDNQPQHF
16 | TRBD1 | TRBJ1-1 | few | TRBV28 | TGTGCCAGCAGTCAGGACAGGGGGTTTATTTTCACTGAAGCTTTCTTT | CASSQDRGFIFTEAFF
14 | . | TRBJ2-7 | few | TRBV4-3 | TGCGCCAGCAGCCCAGACGCGGGGCCCTACGAGCAGTACTTC | CASSPDAGPYEQYF
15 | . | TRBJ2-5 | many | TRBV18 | TGTGCCAGCTCACCTCAGGACGGGAAAGGAGAGACCCAGTACTTC | CASSPQDGKGETQYF
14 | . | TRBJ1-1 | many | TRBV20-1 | TGCAGTGCTAGGGCATACAGGGAGAACACTGAAGCTTTCTTT | CSARAYRENTEAFF
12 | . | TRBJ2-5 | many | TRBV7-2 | TGTGCCACGAGCGAGGGGTTGGAGACCCAGTACTTC | CATSEGLETQYF
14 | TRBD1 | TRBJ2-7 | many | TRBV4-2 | TGTGCCAGCAGACATGACAGGGCCCCCTACGAGCAGTACTTC | CASRHDRAPYEQYF
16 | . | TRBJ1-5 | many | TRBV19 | TGTGCCAGTAGTACCCCCGGGGGGATGGGCAATCAGCCCCAGCATTTT | CASSTPGGMGNQPQHF
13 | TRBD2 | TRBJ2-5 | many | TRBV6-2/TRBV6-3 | TGTGCCAGCAAAAGCGGGGGGCGAGAGACCCAGTACTTC | CASKSGGRETQYF
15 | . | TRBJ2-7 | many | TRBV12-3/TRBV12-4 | TGTGCCAGCAGTTTTTGGGAGTTCGAGTATCGCGAGCAGTACTTC | CASSFWEFEYREQYF
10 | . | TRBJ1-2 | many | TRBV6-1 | TGTGCCAGCAGTTATGGTGGCTACACCTTC | CASSYGGYTF